A single TCR beta chain is shown here with its context. The target antigen is unknown. The sample originates from a study of beta chain features in type 1 diabetes. The wider study: Sorted cells from all samples, numbering 100 million to 120 million, were examined. Study-level points and caveats: Within each of all four CD4+ subsets, Type 1 diabetes patients had TCRB CDR3s that were moderately but significantly shorter.

V lost 2 bases to trimming and J lost 4 bases, with 8 bases between them. Looked up from germline, CDR1 is SGHTA and CDR2 is FQGNSA. The CDR3 covers 13 residues. The isolated RNA, all of it, was reverse transcribed, so expressed TCRB transcripts were what got sequenced. Profiled with immunoSEQ multiplex PCR; TCRdb holds only in-frame clones, not every one. The sample contains a few hundred thousand clones, about 13% of which appear only once. The receptor was derived from a woman aged 18-35 years with type 1 diabetes. The sample taken for sequencing was naive CD4+ T cells from blood. J is TRBJ1-2 and V is TRBV7-2; D call uncertain. The CDR3 protein is CASSLSGIYGYTF. The CDR3 DNA follows: TGTGCCAGCAGCTTATCAGGAATCTATGGCTACACCTTC.